The source of this T cell receptor beta chain is a study of cytomegalovirus exposure and HLA in healthy donors. Study-wide results and limits: Researchers catalogued some 160 TCR beta chains as cytomegalovirus-associated.

To note about this clone: Its target is unknown.

Germline V gene lookup returns CDR1 MNHEY and CDR2 SVGAGI. The CDR3 consists of 15 residues. V lost 4 bases to trimming and J lost 6 bases; unmatched junction nucleotides: 8. The PCR employed 60 Vbeta primers together with 13 Jbeta primers. The method was immunoSEQ multiplex PCR; TCRdb's version includes in-frame clones alone and lacks a portion of them. The repertoire holds hundreds of thousands of clones, approximately 70% seen once, with 2% to 2.5% in the top ten. This receptor was identified in a female donor in good health and CMV-seronegative. Sequencing was done on a sample of PBMCs. The V call is TRBV6-5, the J call TRBJ2-3; 9 nucleotides align to TRBD2. The CDR3 is CASSLREGPQDTQYF. The CDR3, as DNA: TGTGCCAGCAGTTTGCGGGAGGGCCCGCAGGATACGCAGTATTTT.